This TCR beta chain was found in a study of molecular identifiers for immune sequencing clone quantification (dated by TCRdb to 2016 to 2019). Concerning the study at large: For a replicate experiment, RNA from about 21,000 or 97,000 naive CD8 T cells was divided into five aliquots, of which four were sequenced. This methods study used CD8 T cells to benchmark TCR RNA copy counting and molecular-identifier clustering-based TCR repertoire sequencing (MIDCIRS).

Naive CD8 T cell libraries were made from about 20,000 to 1,000,000 sorted cells using 10%, 30% or 50% of purified RNA. Naive CD8 T cells were FACS-sorted as CD8+CD4-CCR7+CD45RA+ on a BD FACSAria II into RLT Plus buffer. To test detection sensitivity, Jurkat RNA equivalent to approximately nine TCR copies was spiked into samples of roughly 20,000-1,100,000 naive CD8 T cells. Enrichment of CD8 T cells was done with RosetteSep CD8+ T Cell Enrichment Cocktail plus Ficoll-Paque, and ACK red cell lysis came afterward. Preparation of the library involved PCR. Sequencing was carried out with a NextSeq 500. Bulk TCR libraries were generated as previously described, with the TCR primers listed in Table S5 used. Total RNA was purified with the Qiagen AllPrep DNA/RNA kit. Before any analysis, reads coming from multiple sequencing runs of the same library were combined into one pool. In the authors' own workflow: Reads were retained only if the reads had an exact TCR constant sequence, and the retained reads were trimmed to 150 nt and grouped according to their 12-nt molecular barcodes. Within each barcode group, reads were sub-clustered at a 15% Levenshtein threshold, and quality-weighted consensus sequences were built per RNA molecule. Non-functional sequences were excluded, and lower-count sequences lying one edit away from another sequence were also excluded. On the basis of fitting two negative binomial distributions, barcode sub-clusters with fewer than 20% of the maximum read count were discarded. TCRdb reran the public reads through fastp at Q25 and MiXCR, keeping productive beta chains. Every CDR3 protein is listed once, alongside the most common genes and DNA of its rows. The V and J calls follow TCRdb's processing rather than the paper's. In all, the sample holds hundreds of thousands of distinct CDR3 sequences, and over 25% of those were seen once. The top ten clonotypes cover roughly 0.83% of the sample.

This clonotype was recorded many times. Its antigen target is currently unknown. No quality values exist for individual bases; no much larger clone is one base distant. CDR1 LNHNV and CDR2 YYDKDF were looked up in the germline V gene (reference sequence). Germline trimming amounts to 8 bases on V and 2 bases on J, with 9 as the count of junction bases outside the gene matches. Taken from cysteine to phenylalanine, the CDR3 has 15 residues. Of all the DNA, just the CDR3 is kept, 45 bases in frame from base 1. Study-level results and caveats: In CMV-specific effector cells, over 97% of molecules were held by clones above 20 RNA copies, whereas under 1% of molecules were held by such clones in naive cells. Spiked-in Jurkat TCR RNA equivalent to a single cell was reported to be detectable even among 850,000 to 1,000,000 naive CD8 T cells. The sizes of highly expanded clones could end up underestimated when identical TCR molecules share a barcode. Modeling gave roughly 2.9 recovered TCR RNA copies per cell versus roughly 10 by digital PCR, implying 25% to 30% capture efficiency. When barcode sub-clustering was omitted, TCR diversity was inflated by chimeric consensus sequences, with chimeras reaching as high as 47%. Naive libraries contained spiked-in Jurkat TCR RNA (roughly 10 copies' worth), which is not part of the donor repertoire.

The sample comprised naive CD8+ T cells from blood, with Jurkat cell RNA spiked in. Sample cell subset or site, as interpreted from the label and publication: FACS-sorted CD8+CD4-CCR7+CD45RA+ naive T cells. The receptor chain draws on TRBV15 and TRBJ1-5; 7 bases in the junction line up with TRBD1. The sequence was collected from a human donor in good health. Some libraries in this study had Jurkat cell RNA spiked in. In nucleotides, the sequence is TGTGCCACCTCGGCCGACAGGGAGGGCAATCAGCCCCAGCATTTT. It is translated as CATSADREGNQPQHF.